The 5 T cell receptor beta chains below all came from one sample that was sequenced in a study of shared clonotypes between healthy human individuals. Only in-frame clones appear in the TCRdb table, and some are missing; sequencing was by immunoSEQ multiplex PCR. The data contain approximately 97,000 clones, less than 80% of them singletons. Sequenced material: memory CD8+ T cells sorted from blood. Sample subset: CD45RO+ cells pooled with CCR7-negative TemRA cells. The receptors stem from a man aged 25-40 years in good health.

The rearrangement joins TRBV30 to TRBJ2-1; TRBD2 agrees at 10 bases. This CDR3 is 14 amino acids long. The germline V gene encodes CDR1 GTSNPN and CDR2 SVGIG (reference sequence). J lost 2 bases, V lost 8 bases, and 6 bases had no gene match. The CDR3 sequence is CATTLAGAYNEQFF. CDR3 coding DNA: TGTGCCACCACTCTAGCGGGAGCCTACAATGAGCAGTTCTTC.

In this sample, this clone turned up many times. The chain recombines TRBV27 with TRBJ2-2; D is uncertain. Germline-derived CDR1 and CDR2 are MNHEY and SMNVEV (reference sequence). This CDR3 contains 11 residues. Trimming shortened V by 6 bases and J by 1 base, and 0 bases separated the two germline ends. CDR3 residues: CASRNTGELFF. CDR3 nucleotides: TGTGCCAGCAGGAACACCGGGGAGCTGTTTTTT.

V usage is TRBV28 and J usage is TRBJ2-7; perhaps D is TRBD1 or TRBD2 (6 bases each). The germline V gene has CDR1 MDHEN and CDR2 SYDVKM. The V gene lost 6 bases and the J gene lost 3 bases, with 18 bases spanning the gap. This CDR3 region has 15 residues. In DNA, the CDR3 is TGTGCCAGCAGCCCACAGCTGGAGGGGGGCTACGAGCAGTACTTC. Its protein is CASSPQLEGGYEQYF.

The rearrangement joins TRBV6-6 to TRBJ1-5; 9 positions match TRBD1. The V segment lost 4 bases and the J segment 9 bases; nucleotides outside the gene matches: 4. Germline V gene lookup returns CDR1 MNHNY and CDR2 SVGAGI (reference sequence). The CDR3 extends over 13 amino acids. CDR3 nucleotide sequence: TGTGCCAGCAGTTGGGACAGGGATTGGCCCCAGCATTTT. This encodes CASSWDRDWPQHF.

This clone was seen a handful of times. This sequence joins TRBV28 and TRBJ2-7; D uncertain. Per germline, CDR1 MDHEN and CDR2 SYDVKM. There are 13 residues in the CDR3. V lost 3 bases and J lost 3, with 9 bases in between. The CDR3 is CASSLATYYEQYF. For the CDR3, the DNA is TGTGCCAGCAGTTTGGCGACCTACTACGAGCAGTACTTC. Looking up the rest from reference TRBV28 and TRBJ2-7 gives the full variable domain: DVKVTQSSRYLVKRTGEKVFLECVQDMDHENMFWYRQDPGLGLRLIYFSYDVKMKEKGDIPEGYSVSREKKERFSLILESASTNQTSMYLCASSLATYYEQYFGPGTRLTVT.